One and the same sample provided the 7 T cell receptor beta chains below, sequenced in a study of OX40 agonist ivuxolimab in advanced cancers. Some clones are missing from TCRdb's copy, which holds only in-frame ones; the method was immunoSEQ multiplex PCR. The sample contains 98,000 or so clones, roughly nine tenths of which appear only once. Material: CD4+ or CD8+ T cells sorted from blood, obtained in a trial of the OX40 agonist ivuxolimab. These receptors all stem from an adult with an advanced solid tumor such as melanoma, head and neck, liver or kidney cancer.

The chain has TRBV5-1 and TRBJ2-1; 7 bases are shared with TRBD2. Germline CDR1 is SGHRS and CDR2 is YFSETQ. Trimming removed 0 bases from V and 8 bases from J; junction bases left unmatched: 2. This CDR3 has 13 amino acids. CDR3 sequence: CASSLDRGDEQFF. The CDR3 nucleotides are TGCGCCAGCAGCTTGGATCGGGGGGATGAGCAGTTCTTC.

The chain employs TRBV5-1 and TRBJ2-2, with no clear D. The CDR3 is 14 amino acids. Germline lookup yields CDR1 SGHRS and CDR2 YFSETQ. V lost 1 base to trimming and J lost 6 bases, with 10 bases between them. CDR3 bases: TGCGCCAGCAGCTTGTCCCCCTGGGCCGGGGAGCTGTTTTTT. This translates into CASSLSPWAGELFF.

The gene calls are TRBV6-1 and TRBJ2-7, with TRBD2 matching over 10 bases. Germline V gene data show CDR1 as MNHNS and CDR2 as SASEGT. The V segment lost 6 bases and the J segment 4 bases; nucleotides outside the gene matches: 6. This CDR3 has 14 residues. As DNA, the CDR3 is TGTGCCAGCAGGGGTACTAGCGGGAATTACGAGCAGTACTTC. Its translation is CASRGTSGNYEQYF.

The J gene is TRBJ2-7, the V gene TRBV30; D is uncertain. Between the trimmed V and J ends, which lost 3 bases and 5 bases, there was a span of 11 bases. The germline CDR1 and CDR2 sequences are GTSNPN and SVGIG (reference sequence). This CDR3 spans 12 amino acids. The DNA of the CDR3 is TGTGCCTGGAGGTCCTATATGGACGAGCAGTACTTC. Translating gives CAWRSYMDEQYF.

V gene TRBV30 combines with J gene TRBJ2-1; no clear D. The CDR3 sequence is 11 residues long. The V and J ends lost 0 bases and 7 bases respectively, with 4 bases between them. The germline CDR1 and CDR2 sequences are GTSNPN and SVGIG (reference sequence). The CDR3 sequence is CAWSVMNEQFF. In DNA, the CDR3 is TGTGCCTGGAGTGTAATGAATGAGCAGTTCTTC.

The V call is TRBV27, the J call TRBJ1-2, with a possible D match to TRBD1 (5 bases). V gave up 8 bases and J gave up 3 bases, with 13 bases separating them. Per germline, CDR1 MNHEY and CDR2 SMNVEV (reference sequence). CDR3 length: 13 residues. Here the CDR3 reads CASGSTADYGYTF. Written as DNA, the CDR3 is TGTGCCAGCGGGTCGACAGCAGACTATGGCTACACCTTC.

This chain links TRBV11-2 with TRBJ2-1; no firm D call. The CDR3 is 13 amino acids. Germline V gene data show CDR1 as SGHAT and CDR2 as FQNNGV. The V end was cut by 6 bases, the J end by 9 bases, with 15 bases between. The CDR3 sequence: CASSYPPVGEQFF. In DNA, the CDR3 is TGTGCCAGCAGTTATCCACCCGTGGGTGAGCAGTTCTTC.